This T cell receptor beta chain was profiled in a study of T cells in Graves' hyperthyroidism and ophthalmopathy. Notes on the study in general: Expanded thyroid clonotypes (above 0.001) were mostly also found in blood. The model identified upcoming ophthalmopathy a median 6.5 months ahead of onset.

Notes on this clonotype: The antigen remains undetermined.

At least 3 on the Clinical Activity Score was recorded for ophthalmopathy patients, who also had NOSPECS grade at least 4 and duration under 3 months. Authors of the study amplified TCR beta CDR3 regions from RNA transcripts. The TCR CDR3 first-round RT-PCR relied on the HTBI primer set. Using its own MiXCR run on the multiplex PCR reads, TCRdb lists one record per CDR3 protein. The sample has some 350,000 distinct CDR3 sequences, about 16% seen once; the top ten hold roughly 19%. J gave up 5 bases and V 2 bases, and 7 bases lay outside the gene matches. The CDR3 covers 15 residues. The TCR comes from a woman aged 55-75 years with Graves' ophthalmopathy. Sequenced: blood. The chain combines TRBV12-3 or TRBV12-4 with TRBJ2-5, with TRBD2 matching 8 bases. Written as DNA, the CDR3 is TGTGCCAGCAGTTTAAGTCCGGAGCGGGAGGAGACCCAGTACTTC. Protein: CASSLSPEREETQYF.